This entry is about one T cell receptor beta chain. V dropped 3 bases and J dropped 0 bases, with 9 bases sitting between them. CDR3 length equals 14 residues. Germline V gene lookup returns CDR1 LNHDA and CDR2 SQIVND (reference sequence). This entry belongs to a study of control samples from healthy donors and cancer patients. Sequencing used immunoSEQ multiplex PCR; TCRdb keeps in-frame clones, though not all of them. The profile shows about 94,000 clones, over 75% of them singletons. The clonotype originates from a woman aged 18 to 35 in good health. The source material was blood. J is TRBJ2-7 and V is TRBV19; D not certain. CDR3 coding DNA: TGTGCCAGTAGTATCGGGCAGGCCTCCTACGAGCAGTACTTC. It yields the protein CASSIGQASYEQYF. Full variable domain (remainder filled in from reference TRBV19 and TRBJ2-7): DGGITQSPKYLFRKEGQNVTLSCEQNLNHDAMYWYRQDPGQGLRLIYYSQIVNDFQKGDIAEGYSVSREKKESFPLTVTSAQKNPTAFYLCASSIGQASYEQYFGPGTRLTVT.